The 3 T cell receptor beta chains below come from one sample, sequenced in a study of T cells in Graves' hyperthyroidism and ophthalmopathy. TCR beta CDR3 sequences were amplified from RNA transcripts. First-round RT-PCR with HTBI primers amplified the TCR CDR3 region. TCRdb recomputed calls from the multiplex PCR reads with MiXCR, one row per CDR3 protein. The table includes 530,000 or so distinct CDR3 sequences, under 20% detected once. The sequencing input was blood. Receptors were obtained from a woman between 18 and 29 years old with Graves' ophthalmopathy.

Comment on this clonotype: A junction boundary mismatches the germline segment, possibly from a read error. The rearrangement joins TRBV6-2 or TRBV6-3 to TRBJ1-5, with a possible D match to TRBD1 (5 bases). This CDR3 has 13 amino acids. CDR1 MNHEY and CDR2 SVGEGT come from the germline V gene. The CDR3 DNA reads as TGTTCCAGCAGTTCTGAGGGGAAGCAGCCCCAGCATTTT. It encodes CSSSSEGKQPQHF.

About this clonotype itself: The CDR3 does not close with the conserved phenylalanine or tryptophan, likely indicating a read error. This rearrangement joins TRBV6-4 to TRBJ2-1; 10 nucleotides align to TRBD2. V trimming: 0 bases; J trimming: 6 bases; junction bases outside the gene matches: 2. The CDR3 has 15 residues. The germline V gene has CDR1 MRHNA and CDR2 SNTAGT. The CDR3 loop is CASSDSSGGANEQFL. The CDR3 region has the DNA TGTGCCAGCAGTGACTCAAGCGGGGGGGCCAATGAGCAGTTCCTC.

This sequence joins TRBV19 and TRBJ2-1, with 15 nucleotides matching TRBD2. Per the germline V gene, CDR1 is LNHDA and CDR2 is SQIVND (reference sequence). The ends lost 3 bases at V and 8 bases at J; junction bases unmatched: 11. This CDR3 has 18 residues. The CDR3 DNA reads as TGTGCCAGTAGTATCTACCTCGGACTAGCGGGAGGGCCCCATGAGCAGTTCTTC. The encoded protein is CASSIYLGLAGGPHEQFF.